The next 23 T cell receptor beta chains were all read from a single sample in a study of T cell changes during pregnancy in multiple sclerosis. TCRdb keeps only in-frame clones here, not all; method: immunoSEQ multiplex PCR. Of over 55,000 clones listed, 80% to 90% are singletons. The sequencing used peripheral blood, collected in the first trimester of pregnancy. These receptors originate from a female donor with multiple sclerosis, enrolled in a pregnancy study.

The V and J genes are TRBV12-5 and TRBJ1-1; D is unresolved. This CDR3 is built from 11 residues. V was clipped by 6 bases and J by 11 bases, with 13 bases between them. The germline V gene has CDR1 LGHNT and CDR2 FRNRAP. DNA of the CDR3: TGTGCTAGTGGCCAGGAATTTGGGGCTTTCTTT. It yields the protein CASGQEFGAFF.

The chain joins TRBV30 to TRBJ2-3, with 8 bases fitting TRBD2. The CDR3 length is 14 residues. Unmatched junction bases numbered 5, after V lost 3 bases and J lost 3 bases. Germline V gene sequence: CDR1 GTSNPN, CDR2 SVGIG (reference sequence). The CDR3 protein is CAWSWREVTDTQYF. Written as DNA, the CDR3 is TGTGCCTGGAGCTGGCGGGAGGTAACAGATACGCAGTATTTT.

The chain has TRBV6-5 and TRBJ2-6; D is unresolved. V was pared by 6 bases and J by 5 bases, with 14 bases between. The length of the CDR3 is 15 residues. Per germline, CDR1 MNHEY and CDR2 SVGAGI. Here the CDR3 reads CASSPGAAWANVLTF. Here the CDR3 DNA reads TGTGCCAGCAGCCCCGGAGCAGCATGGGCCAACGTCCTGACTTTC.

The DNA for the CDR3 is TGCGCCAGCCGGGACAGGGGCGACGCTGAAGCTTTCTTT. It translates to CASRDRGDAEAFF. V and J are TRBV10-2 and TRBJ1-1; 10 bases align to TRBD1. CDR1 and CDR2 (germline): WSHSY, SAAADI. The length of the CDR3 is 13 residues. J gave up 6 bases and V 8 bases, and 6 bases lay outside the gene matches.

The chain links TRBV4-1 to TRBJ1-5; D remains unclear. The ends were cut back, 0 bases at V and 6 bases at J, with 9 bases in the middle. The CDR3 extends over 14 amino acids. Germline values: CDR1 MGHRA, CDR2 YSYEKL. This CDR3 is CASSQDGEGQPQHF. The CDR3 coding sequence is TGCGCCAGCAGCCAAGATGGGGAGGGTCAGCCCCAGCATTTT.

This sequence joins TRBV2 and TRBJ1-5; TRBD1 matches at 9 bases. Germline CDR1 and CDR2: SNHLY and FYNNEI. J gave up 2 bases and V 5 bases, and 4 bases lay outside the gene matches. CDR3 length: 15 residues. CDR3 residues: CASSLQGAGNQPQHF. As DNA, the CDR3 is TGTGCCAGCAGTCTACAGGGGGCGGGCAATCAGCCCCAGCATTTT.

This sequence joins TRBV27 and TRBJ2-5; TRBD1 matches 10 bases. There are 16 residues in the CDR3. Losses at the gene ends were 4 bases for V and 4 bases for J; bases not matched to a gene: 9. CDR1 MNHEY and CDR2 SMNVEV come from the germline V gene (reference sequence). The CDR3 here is CASSSIRTGGIETQYF. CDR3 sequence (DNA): TGTGCCAGCAGTTCTATCCGGACAGGGGGAATAGAGACCCAGTACTTC.

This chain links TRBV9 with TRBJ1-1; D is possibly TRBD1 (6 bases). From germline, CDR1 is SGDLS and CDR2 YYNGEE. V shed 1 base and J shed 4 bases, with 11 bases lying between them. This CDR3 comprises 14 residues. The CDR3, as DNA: TGTGCCAGCAGCGTATCAGGGGTAGGCACTGAAGCTTTCTTT. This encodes CASSVSGVGTEAFF.

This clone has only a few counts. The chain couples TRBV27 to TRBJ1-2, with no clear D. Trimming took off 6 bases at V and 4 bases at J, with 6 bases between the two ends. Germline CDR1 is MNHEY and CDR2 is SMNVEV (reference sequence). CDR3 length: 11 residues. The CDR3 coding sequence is TGTGCCAGCAGCCCGGGCTATGGCTACACCTTC. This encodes CASSPGYGYTF.

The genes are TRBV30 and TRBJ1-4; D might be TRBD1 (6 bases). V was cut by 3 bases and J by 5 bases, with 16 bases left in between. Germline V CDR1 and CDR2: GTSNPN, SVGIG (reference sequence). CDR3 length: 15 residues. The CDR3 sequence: CAWRRKGGFNEKLFF. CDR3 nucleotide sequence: TGTGCCTGGAGACGCAAGGGGGGGTTCAATGAAAAACTGTTTTTT.

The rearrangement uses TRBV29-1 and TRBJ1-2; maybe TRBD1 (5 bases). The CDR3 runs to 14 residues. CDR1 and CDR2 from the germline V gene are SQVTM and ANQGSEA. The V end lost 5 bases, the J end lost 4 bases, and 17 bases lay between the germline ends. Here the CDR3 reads CSVQRATGPYGYTF. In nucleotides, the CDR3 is TGCAGCGTTCAGCGGGCGACGGGACCCTATGGCTACACCTTC.

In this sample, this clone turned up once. The CDR3 loop reads CASSQDRSSLRGANVLTF. CDR3 DNA sequence: TGCGCCAGCAGCCAAGATAGAAGTTCGCTGCGAGGGGCCAACGTCCTGACTTTC. J is TRBJ2-6 and V is TRBV4-3; unclear D gene. The CDR3 consists of 18 residues. The ends were cut back, 0 bases at V and 4 bases at J, with 16 bases in the middle. From germline, CDR1 is LGHNA and CDR2 YSLEER.

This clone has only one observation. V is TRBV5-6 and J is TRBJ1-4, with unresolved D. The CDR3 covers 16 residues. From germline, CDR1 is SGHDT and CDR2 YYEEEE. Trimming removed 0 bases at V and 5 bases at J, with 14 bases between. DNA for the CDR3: TGTGCCAGCAGCTTGGAACTGGGCATCCGCAATGAAAAACTGTTTTTT. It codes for CASSLELGIRNEKLFF.

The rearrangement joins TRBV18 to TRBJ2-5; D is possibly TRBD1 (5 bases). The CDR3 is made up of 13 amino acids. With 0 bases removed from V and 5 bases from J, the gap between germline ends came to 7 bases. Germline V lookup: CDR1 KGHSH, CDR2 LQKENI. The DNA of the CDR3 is TGTGCCAGCTCACCACCGGGGCCCGAGACCCAGTACTTC. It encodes CASSPPGPETQYF.

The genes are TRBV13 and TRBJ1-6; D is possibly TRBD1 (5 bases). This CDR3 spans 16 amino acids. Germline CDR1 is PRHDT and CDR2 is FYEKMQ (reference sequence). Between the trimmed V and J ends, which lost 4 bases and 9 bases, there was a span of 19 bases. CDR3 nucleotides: TGTGCCAGCAGCTCCTTCGGGACCGGGGGTTTTTCACCCCTCCACTTT. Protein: CASSSFGTGGFSPLHF.

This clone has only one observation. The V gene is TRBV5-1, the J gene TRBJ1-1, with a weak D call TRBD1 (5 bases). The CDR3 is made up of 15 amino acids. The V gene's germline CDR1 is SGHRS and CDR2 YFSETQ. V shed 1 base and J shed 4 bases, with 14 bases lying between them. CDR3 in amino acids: CASSLWGGGGTEAFF. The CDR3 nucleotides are TGCGCCAGCAGCTTGTGGGGGGGAGGAGGCACTGAAGCTTTCTTT. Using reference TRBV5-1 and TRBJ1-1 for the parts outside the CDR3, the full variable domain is KAGVTQTPRYLIKTRGQQVTLSCSPISGHRSVSWYQQTPGQGLQFLFEYFSETQRNKGNFPGRFSGRQFSNSRSEMNVSTLELGDSALYLCASSLWGGGGTEAFFGQGTRLTVV.

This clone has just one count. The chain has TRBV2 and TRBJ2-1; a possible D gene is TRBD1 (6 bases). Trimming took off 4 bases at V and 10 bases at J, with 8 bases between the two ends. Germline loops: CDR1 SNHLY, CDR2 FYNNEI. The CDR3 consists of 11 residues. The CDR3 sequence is CASSVDREQFF. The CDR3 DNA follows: TGTGCCAGCAGTGTAGACAGGGAGCAGTTCTTC.

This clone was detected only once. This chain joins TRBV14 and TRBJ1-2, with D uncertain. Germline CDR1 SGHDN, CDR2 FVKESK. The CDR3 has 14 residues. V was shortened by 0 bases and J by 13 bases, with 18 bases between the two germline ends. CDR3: CASSQDGLRRRSTF. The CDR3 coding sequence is TGTGCCAGCAGCCAAGATGGATTACGGAGGAGATCCACCTTC.

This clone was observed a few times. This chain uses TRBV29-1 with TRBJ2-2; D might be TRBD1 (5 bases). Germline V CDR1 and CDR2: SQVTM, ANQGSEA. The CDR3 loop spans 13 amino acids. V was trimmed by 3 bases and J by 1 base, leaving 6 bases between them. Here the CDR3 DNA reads TGCAGCGTTGAGGGGCTGAACACCGGGGAGCTGTTTTTT. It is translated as CSVEGLNTGELFF.

CDR3 protein: CATRTGDSGNTIYF. The CDR3 DNA reads as TGCGCCACGCGGACGGGGGACTCTGGAAACACCATATATTTT. The chain combines TRBV10-2 with TRBJ1-3; tentatively, D is TRBD1 (5 bases). The CDR3 is 14 amino acids. The V and J ends lost 10 bases and 0 bases respectively, with 13 bases between them. The germline CDR1 and CDR2 sequences are WSHSY and SAAADI.

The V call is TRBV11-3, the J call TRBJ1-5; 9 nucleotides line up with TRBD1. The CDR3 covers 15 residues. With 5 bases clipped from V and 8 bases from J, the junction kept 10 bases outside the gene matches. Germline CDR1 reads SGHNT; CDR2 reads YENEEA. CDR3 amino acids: CASSQKKTGGKPQHF. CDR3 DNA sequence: TGTGCCAGCAGCCAAAAAAAAACAGGGGGCAAGCCCCAGCATTTT.

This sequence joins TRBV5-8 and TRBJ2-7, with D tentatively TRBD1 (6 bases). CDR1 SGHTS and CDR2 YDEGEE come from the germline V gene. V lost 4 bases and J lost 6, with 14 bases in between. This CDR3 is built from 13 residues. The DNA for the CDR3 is TGTGCCAGCAGCGAAACAACAGGGTTCGAGCAGTACTTC. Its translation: CASSETTGFEQYF.

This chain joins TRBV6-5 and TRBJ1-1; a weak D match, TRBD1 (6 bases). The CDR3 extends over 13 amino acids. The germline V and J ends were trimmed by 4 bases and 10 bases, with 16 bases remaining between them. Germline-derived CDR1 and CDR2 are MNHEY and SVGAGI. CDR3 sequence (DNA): TGTGCCAGCAGTTCCCCGGACAGCTCTCGAGCTTTCTTT. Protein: CASSSPDSSRAFF.